These 15 T cell receptor beta chains originate from one sample sequenced in a study of CD8+CD57+ T cells in acquired aplastic anemia. Genomic DNA, serving as template, underwent TCR beta VDJ and CDR3 profiling. TCRdb re-called the reads through MiXCR, storing one row per CDR3 protein. Of under 350,000 distinct CDR3 sequences in the sample, approximately 55% were seen once. Sequencing was carried out using sorted CD4+, CD8+, or CD8+CD57+ T cells (not recorded which) from PBMCs. All receptors derive from a human donor with severe aplastic anemia or a healthy control (not recorded which).

This clonotype was seen many times. The chain carries TRBV11-2 and TRBJ2-7, with D tentatively TRBD1 (6 bases). Trimming stripped 5 bases from V and 7 bases from J, with 15 bases between. Germline CDR1 is SGHAT and CDR2 is FQNNGV. This CDR3 is 13 amino acids long. The CDR3 region has the DNA TGTGCCAGCAGCCTAACAGGGATCTTAGAGCAGTACTTC. This encodes CASSLTGILEQYF.

The genes are TRBV7-9 and TRBJ2-6; maybe TRBD2 (5 bases). This CDR3 comprises 17 residues. Germline values: CDR1 SEHNR, CDR2 FQNEAQ (reference sequence). The ends were cut back, 5 bases at V and 1 base at J, with 15 bases in the middle. The CDR3 reads CASSLGLGVSGANVLTF. CDR3 bases: TGTGCCAGCAGCCTAGGTCTGGGAGTATCTGGGGCCAACGTCCTGACTTTC.

The V and J genes are TRBV9 and TRBJ2-1; possible D gene TRBD1, 6 bases. The germline V gene has CDR1 SGDLS and CDR2 YYNGEE. The CDR3 is made up of 12 amino acids. The ends were cut back, 3 bases at V and 8 bases at J, with 9 bases in the middle. The CDR3 nucleotides are TGTGCCAGCAGCGCGGCAGGGGATGAGCAGTTCTTC. Protein: CASSAAGDEQFF.

In this sample, this clonotype turned up many times. Here the CDR3 reads CASSRAPSYNSPLHF. DNA of the CDR3: TGTGCCAGTAGTCGAGCACCTAGTTATAATTCACCCCTCCACTTT. The chain has TRBV19 and TRBJ1-6; no clear D. The CDR3 has 15 amino acids. The V gene's germline CDR1 is LNHDA and CDR2 SQIVND (reference sequence). Deletions cut 5 bases from V and 4 bases from J, with 12 bases between.

Concerning this clonotype itself: The CDR3 carries no conserved terminal phenylalanine or tryptophan, so it likely arises from a read error. This chain uses TRBV7-8 with TRBJ2-5; a possible D gene is TRBD2 (6 bases). The CDR3 has 12 amino acids. V lost 10 bases, J lost 2 bases, and 11 bases lay in between. Germline loops: CDR1 SGHVS, CDR2 FQNEAQ. The DNA for the CDR3 is TGTGCCACCGAGGGACTTCAAGAGACCCAGTACTCC. Its translation: CATEGLQETQYS.

The J gene is TRBJ1-1, the V gene TRBV6-5, with D perhaps matching TRBD1 (6 bases). This CDR3 has 15 residues. With 1 base removed from V and 0 bases from J, the gap between germline ends came to 9 bases. Germline-derived CDR1 and CDR2 are MNHEY and SVGAGI. The CDR3 is CASSYFRTVNTEAFF. The CDR3 coding sequence is TGTGCCAGCAGTTACTTCCGGACAGTGAACACTGAAGCTTTCTTT.

There are many counts of this clonotype. V gene TRBV12-3 or TRBV12-4 combines with J gene TRBJ1-1; D call uncertain. The V end lost 6 bases, the J end lost 9 bases, and 14 bases lay between the germline ends. The CDR3 is made up of 12 amino acids. CDR3 nucleotide sequence: TGTGCCAGCAGCCCGAACCAGGAGCAAGCTTTCTTT. Amino acid sequence: CASSPNQEQAFF.

The rearrangement joins TRBV20-1 to TRBJ2-7, with 8 nucleotides matching TRBD2. This CDR3 is 16 amino acids long. The germline CDR1 and CDR2 sequences are DFQATT and SNEGSKA (reference sequence). The J segment lost 4 bases and the V segment lost 1 base, leaving 12 bases of the junction unmatched. Here the CDR3 DNA reads TGCAGTGCTAGAGCCTTAACTAGCGGAGGAGTTTACGAGCAGTACTTC. Protein sequence: CSARALTSGGVYEQYF.

The rearrangement uses TRBV20-1 and TRBJ2-5; TRBD2 agrees at 8 bases. The CDR3 has 14 amino acids. Germline assignment: CDR1 DFQATT and CDR2 SNEGSKA (reference sequence). Losses at the gene ends were 4 bases for V and 2 bases for J; bases not matched to a gene: 6. The CDR3 DNA follows: TGCAGTGCTACGGGGGGGGGGGATCAAGAGACCCAGTACTTC. Translation gives CSATGGGDQETQYF.

This clonotype appeared a few times. The V gene is TRBV13, the J gene TRBJ1-6, with D unclear. This CDR3 comprises 14 residues. In germline, CDR1 is PRHDT, CDR2 FYEKMQ (reference sequence). The V gene lost 5 bases and the J gene lost 9 bases, with 14 bases spanning the gap. The CDR3 DNA is TGTGCCAGCAGCCCAGCGGGGATGGGTTCACCCCTCCACTTT. Protein product: CASSPAGMGSPLHF.

The rearrangement links TRBV4-3 to TRBJ1-6; 8 bases align to TRBD1. The CDR3 is made up of 15 amino acids. V lost 3 bases and J lost 9; bases outside the gene matches: 7. Germline CDR1 reads LGHNA; CDR2 reads YSLEER. CDR3 in amino acids: CASSHRDRLFSPLHF. CDR3 coding DNA: TGCGCCAGCAGCCATCGGGACAGGTTGTTTTCACCCCTCCACTTT.

With regard to this clonotype: At one boundary the junction diverges from the germline segment, which might be a read error. V gene TRBV10-1 combines with J gene TRBJ1-1; 7 bases align to TRBD1. CDR3 length equals 11 residues. Germline V CDR1 and CDR2: WNHNN, SYGVQD (reference sequence). The CDR3 region is CAASGGQAPFF. The CDR3 DNA follows: TGTGCCGCCTCAGGGGGGCAGGCCCCTTTCTTT.

This clonotype was recorded a few times. The J gene is TRBJ1-5, the V gene TRBV18; TRBD1 aligns across 12 bases. Unmatched junction bases numbered 4, after V lost 4 bases and J lost 6 bases. The CDR3 is 15 residues long. Germline lookup yields CDR1 KGHSH and CDR2 LQKENI. The CDR3 loop reads CASSRGQGASQPQHF. The DNA for the CDR3 is TGTGCCAGCTCACGGGGACAGGGGGCGAGTCAGCCCCAGCATTTT. Drawing the rest from reference TRBV18 and TRBJ1-5, the complete variable domain is NAGVMQNPRHLVRRRGQEARLRCSPMKGHSHVYWYRQLPEEGLKFMVYLQKENIIDESGMPKERFSAEFPKEGPSILRIQQVVRGDSAAYFCASSRGQGASQPQHFGDGTRLSIL.

The chain combines TRBV11-2 with TRBJ2-5, with 8 bases lining up with TRBD1. Germline assignment: CDR1 SGHAT and CDR2 FQNNGV. Trimming removed 5 bases from V and 3 bases from J; junction bases left unmatched: 8. This CDR3 comprises 15 residues. The CDR3 DNA sequence: TGTGCCAGCAGCCCGACCGGGACAGGAGAAGAGACCCAGTACTTC. This sequence encodes CASSPTGTGEETQYF. Variable domain in full (rest from reference TRBV11-2 and TRBJ2-5): EAGVAQSPRYKIIEKRQSVAFWCNPISGHATLYWYQQILGQGPKLLIQFQNNGVVDDSQLPKDRFSAERLKGVDSTLKIQPAKLEDSAVYLCASSPTGTGEETQYFGPGTRLLVL.

V usage is TRBV2 and J usage is TRBJ1-2; TRBD1 matches at 8 bases. The CDR3 contains 14 residues. Germline values: CDR1 SNHLY, CDR2 FYNNEI. V lost 6 bases, J lost 3 bases, and 6 bases stayed unmatched. CDR3 in DNA: TGTGCCAGCAGGAGGTCAGGGGGCGACTATGGCTACACCTTC. Encoded protein: CASRRSGGDYGYTF.